This T cell receptor beta chain was sequenced for a study of blood T cell repertoires in COVID-19. In the study overall: From the United States, Italy and Spain came samples of acute and convalescent COVID-19. PBMCs, B-cell-depleted T cells, or T cells were the source of the cDNA or gDNA that made up the material.

The authors' processing: Amplification of reference gene primers was used by the study to estimate nucleated cell counts. Repertoires were generated with immunoSEQ multiplex PCR, while TCRdb's copy carries only in-frame clones and drops some. D and trimming come from the DNA, and the V and J calls and clone size come from that table. The table has 250,000 or so clones, 75% to 90% seen once. J was trimmed by 10 bases and V by 8 bases; bases with no gene match: 11. This CDR3 comprises 13 residues. Germline V gene lookup returns CDR1 GTSNPN and CDR2 SVGIG (reference sequence). This TCR came from a woman in her 40s who had recovered from COVID-19. This chain links TRBV30 with TRBJ1-4; 9 nucleotides agree with TRBD1. Sequencing input: peripheral blood. The CDR3, as DNA: TGTGCCGGATCGGGACAGGGTCTTGGAAAACTGTTTTTT. This gives the protein CAGSGQGLGKLFF. Complete variable domain (other parts from reference TRBV30 and TRBJ1-4): SQTIHQWPATLVQPVGSPLSLECTVEGTSNPNLYWYRQAAGRGLQLLFYSVGIGQISSEVPQNLSASRPQDRQFILSSKKLLLSDSGFYLCAGSGQGLGKLFFGSGTQLSVL.